These 13 T cell receptor beta chains were sequenced from one sample in a study of post-analysis software for immune sequencing data. Study-wide points: TRBV5-6, TRBV5-1 and TRBV20-1 belonged to a set of a handful of TRBV segments that were more frequent in patients than controls.

The TCR beta cDNA libraries contained unique molecular identifiers. MiXCR, run by TCRdb on the PCR reads, gives a single entry per CDR3 protein. This sample has approximately 660,000 distinct CDR3 sequences; roughly three fifths occur once, and the top ten carry about 11%. The antigens of these receptors remain unknown. Sequenced material: blood. These receptors were collected from a girl aged 2-10 years with multiple sclerosis.

This chain joins TRBV7-2 and TRBJ1-4, with D tentatively TRBD1 (5 bases). The CDR3 extends over 13 amino acids. From germline, CDR1 is SGHTA and CDR2 FQGNSA. V was clipped by 3 bases and J by 8 bases, with 10 bases between them. This CDR3 is CASSFLGGEKLFF. CDR3 nucleotides: TGTGCCAGCAGCTTCCTTGGGGGGGAAAAACTGTTTTTT.

The chain links TRBV7-3 to TRBJ2-1; no definite D call. Germline CDR1 SGHTA, CDR2 FQGTGA. The CDR3 has 16 residues. The V gene lost 0 bases and the J gene lost 2 bases, with 11 bases spanning the gap. Written as DNA, the CDR3 is TGTGCCAGCAGCTTAACCAATGGACCCACCTACAATGAGCAGTTCTTC. Protein sequence: CASSLTNGPTYNEQFF.

In this sample, this clonotype turned up once. The chain joins TRBV6-6 to TRBJ2-5, with D possibly matching TRBD1 (6 bases). V was trimmed by 6 bases and J by 1 base, leaving 18 bases between them. The CDR3 runs to 16 residues. The germline CDR1 and CDR2 sequences are MNHNY and SVGAGI (reference sequence). This chain's CDR3 is CASSLPFGQSQETQYF. CDR3 nucleotide sequence: TGTGCCAGCAGCCTCCCGTTCGGACAGTCCCAAGAGACCCAGTACTTC.

V gene TRBV20-1 combines with J gene TRBJ1-2; D unclear. The germline CDR1 and CDR2 sequences are DFQATT and SNEGSKA (reference sequence). The germline V and J ends were trimmed by 7 bases and 3 bases, with 12 bases remaining between them. The CDR3 length is 12 residues. In nucleotides, the CDR3 is TGCAGTGTAAGATCTTGGGACTATGGCTACACCTTC. Its protein is CSVRSWDYGYTF.

The chain combines TRBV4-3 with TRBJ1-5, with 9 bases matching TRBD1. The germline V gene has CDR1 LGHNA and CDR2 YSLEER. V was clipped by 0 bases and J by 3 bases; unmatched bases: 12. The CDR3 covers 19 residues. Here the CDR3 DNA reads TGCGCCAGCAGCCAAGATCTGACTTGGACAGGGGACTTCAATCAGCCCCAGCATTTT. Translating gives CASSQDLTWTGDFNQPQHF.

As concerns this clonotype: The germline gene is not matched at one end of the junction; a read error may be the cause. V is TRBV10-2 and J is TRBJ2-3; D is perhaps TRBD1 (5 bases). Germline CDR1 reads WSHSY; CDR2 reads SAAADI. The CDR3 runs to 13 residues. This chain's CDR3 is CASSEDSTDTRYF. CDR3 DNA sequence: TGCGCCAGCAGTGAAGACAGCACAGATACGCGGTATTTT.

The chain combines TRBV4-3 with TRBJ2-5; no clear D. Germline CDR1 reads LGHNA; CDR2 reads YSLEER. The CDR3 spans 17 residues. Trimming removed 0 bases from V and 0 bases from J, with 14 bases in between. The CDR3 sequence: CASSQDLWPPNQETQYF. The DNA for the CDR3 is TGCGCCAGCAGCCAAGATCTTTGGCCTCCGAACCAAGAGACCCAGTACTTC.

V is TRBV12-3 or TRBV12-4 and J is TRBJ2-7, with a tentative D call TRBD1 (5 bases). The CDR3 extends over 14 amino acids. V dropped 5 bases and J dropped 0 bases, with 11 bases sitting between them. The CDR3 sequence is CASSVGADSYEQYF. CDR3 DNA: TGTGCCAGCAGTGTAGGGGCGGACTCCTACGAGCAGTACTTC.

V gene TRBV7-9 combines with J gene TRBJ2-1, with D possibly being TRBD1 (5 bases). Germline assignment: CDR1 SEHNR and CDR2 FQNEAQ (reference sequence). Trimming took 4 bases from V and 7 from J, leaving 14 bases between them. This CDR3 is built from 14 residues. CDR3 loop: CASSSDPGKNEQFF. CDR3 bases: TGTGCCAGCAGCTCAGACCCAGGGAAGAATGAGCAGTTCTTC. The variable domain in full, with the rest retrieved from reference TRBV7-9 and TRBJ2-1, is DTGVSQNPRHKITKRGQNVTFRCDPISEHNRLYWYRQTLGQGPEFLTYFQNEAQLEKSRLLSDRFSAERPKGSFSTLEIQRTEQGDSAMYLCASSSDPGKNEQFFGPGTRLTVL.

The chain couples TRBV29-1 to TRBJ2-3; D may be TRBD1 (6 bases). CDR3 length equals 12 residues. The germline CDR1 and CDR2 sequences are SQVTM and ANQGSEA. V was clipped by 7 bases and J by 1 base, with 9 bases between them. The DNA of the CDR3 is TGCAGCGGCAGGGGCGGCACAGATACGCAGTATTTT. The encoded protein is CSGRGGTDTQYF.

The chain is built from TRBV7-8 and TRBJ1-2, with D perhaps matching TRBD1 (6 bases). Trimming took 1 base from V and 4 from J, leaving 10 bases between them. Germline V gives CDR1 SGHVS, CDR2 FQNEAQ. The CDR3 has 14 amino acids. CDR3 region: CASSLGQDRYGYTF. The CDR3 nucleotides read TGTGCCAGCAGCTTAGGACAGGATCGCTATGGCTACACCTTC.

The J gene is TRBJ2-5, the V gene TRBV5-1; D is possibly TRBD1 or TRBD2 (5 bases each). Per germline, CDR1 SGHRS and CDR2 YFSETQ. Trimming shortened V by 7 bases and J by 5 bases, and 15 bases separated the two germline ends. The CDR3 spans 13 residues. The CDR3 reads CASHEGPDETQYF. The DNA of the CDR3 is TGCGCCAGCCACGAGGGGCCCGATGAGACCCAGTACTTC.

The rearrangement joins TRBV5-1 to TRBJ1-5, with a tentative D call TRBD1 (5 bases). With 3 bases removed from V and 2 bases from J, the gap between germline ends came to 12 bases. This CDR3 is 15 amino acids long. Germline V gene sequence: CDR1 SGHRS, CDR2 YFSETQ. CDR3 residues: CASSWEGGGNQPQHF. In DNA form, the CDR3 reads TGCGCCAGCAGCTGGGAGGGAGGGGGCAATCAGCCCCAGCATTTT.